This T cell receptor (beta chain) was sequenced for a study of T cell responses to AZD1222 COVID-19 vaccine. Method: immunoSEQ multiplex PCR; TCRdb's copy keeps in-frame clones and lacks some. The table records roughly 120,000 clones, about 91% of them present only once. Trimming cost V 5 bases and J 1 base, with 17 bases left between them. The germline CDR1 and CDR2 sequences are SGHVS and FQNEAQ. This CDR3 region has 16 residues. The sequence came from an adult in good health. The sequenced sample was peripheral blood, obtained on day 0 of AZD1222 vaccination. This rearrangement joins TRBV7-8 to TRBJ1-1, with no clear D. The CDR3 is CASSPDPGRRNTEAFF. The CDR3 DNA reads TGTGCCAGCAGCCCAGACCCCGGACGGCGGAACACTGAAGCTTTCTTT.